This T cell receptor (beta chain) was sequenced during a study of T cells in localized non-small cell lung cancer. Deletions cut 6 bases from V and 5 bases from J, with 13 bases between. The CDR3 spans 14 residues. Looked up from germline, CDR1 is SNHLY and CDR2 is FYNNEI. Points on this clone: Its antigen is unknown.

Assay used: immunoSEQ multiplex PCR; TCRdb lists only in-frame clones, some missing. This sample has roughly 39,000 clones, with more than 75% found just once. General study points: Prolonged overall survival went with higher T cell density in the blood. Adjacent lung was found to contain a median roughly 60 of the top 100 tumor clones. Sequencing involved a lone tumor region, leaving heterogeneity possible. There was higher T cell clonality in uninvolved adjacent lung than in tumor, and it was highest there.

This TCR was recovered from a man aged 18 to 49 with stage I lung adenocarcinoma. The sequenced sample was peripheral blood, obtained before any cancer treatment. This chain joins TRBV2 and TRBJ2-2; D might be TRBD1 (6 bases). The DNA of the CDR3 is TGTGCCAGCAGCGCTACACAGGGTACCGGGGAGCTGTTTTTT. It encodes CASSATQGTGELFF.